The clone carrying this T cell receptor (beta chain) was observed once. The antigen is not known. This sample is drawn from a study of identifying expanded T cells in peripheral blood. No infections or other immune events were documented during collection. Findings of the study overall: Clone count variance between approximately two-week samples rose with total template count. Around 1.2 clones differed between technical replicates, versus roughly 17 and 20 over time.

The length of the CDR3 is 14 residues. CDR1 is MNHEY and CDR2 is SVGAGI in the germline V gene. Trimming stripped 6 bases from V and 5 bases from J, with 17 bases between. Data came from immunoSEQ multiplex PCR; TCRdb stores just in-frame clones and leaves some out. The data show roughly 100,000 clones, roughly 90% seen once. The chain links TRBV6-5 to TRBJ2-7; D is perhaps TRBD2 (6 bases). This receptor was obtained from a person aged 18 to 75 in good health. Material for sequencing was blood. CDR3 nucleotides: TGTGCCAGCAGCTTACAGGACGGGGGACACGAGCAGTACTTC. Amino acid sequence: CASSLQDGGHEQYF.